This TCR beta chain was recorded in a study of metastatic and nonmetastatic thyroid tumors. Study as a whole: Comparative analysis of repertoires was undertaken across blood and tumor or nodule tissue obtained from malignant and benign thyroid patients.

The germline CDR1 and CDR2 sequences are DFQATT and SNEGSKA (reference sequence). CDR3 length: 13 residues. V gave up 7 bases and J gave up 3 bases, with 14 bases separating them. Among the patients, none had received any treatment before thyroid surgery. Source study methods: A papillary thyroid cancer distant-metastasis classifier was built from CDR3 differences across clinicopathological groups. Through MiXCR, TCRdb re-clonotyped the PCR reads. The V and J calls were determined by TCRdb, not by the authors. The sample lists tens of thousands of clones; roughly 20% were seen once. General observations from the study: Across blood and tumor, TCR beta diversity in malignant thyroid tumors was reportedly significantly higher than in benign nodules.

Points on this clone: Its antigen is still unknown.

V gene TRBV20-1 combines with J gene TRBJ2-3, with D perhaps TRBD2 (5 bases). Sequencing was done on a sample of adjacent normal tissue. This TCR was sampled from a female donor with papillary thyroid cancer or a benign thyroid nodule (not recorded which). Some clones in this sample may be carry-over from other donors' samples. The DNA for the CDR3 is TGCAGTGTTCGGACTCACAAAACAGATACGCAGTATTTT. Translating gives CSVRTHKTDTQYF.